This section outlines one T cell receptor (beta chain) sequence together with its context. As yet, its antigen is unknown. Using immunoSEQ multiplex PCR, the repertoire was profiled, and TCRdb retains in-frame clones only, with some absent. The sample includes roughly 130,000 clones, roughly 83% seen only once; the top ten take roughly 12%. V was pared by 3 bases and J by 4 bases, with 2 bases of the junction left unmatched. Germline V CDR1 and CDR2: MDHEN, SYDVKM. This CDR3 spans 13 amino acids. The sample originates from a study of cytotoxic CD8 clonotypes in ibrutinib-treated CLL. The overall study: Partial responses numbered some 24 and complete responses 2; after a median about 72 months, about 14 stayed remitted and 12 progressed. The study, taken as a whole, reports: A difference in sampling times existed between sustained-remission and progressing patients. T-cell clonality at baseline went above that of age-matched healthy donors and rose and fell with circulating CD8+ T-cell counts. Clonality, elevated at ibrutinib response, dropped back toward baseline at progression.

The specimen comprised PBMCs, sampled after 12 months of ibrutinib treatment. This sequence originates from a human donor with chronic lymphocytic leukemia. This chain joins TRBV28 and TRBJ2-7; 8 positions agree with TRBD1. The CDR3 reads CASSLDRVYEQYF. In DNA, the CDR3 is TGTGCCAGCAGTTTGGACAGGGTATACGAGCAGTACTTC.